One and the same sample provided the 23 T cell receptor beta chains below, sequenced in a study of control samples from healthy donors and cancer patients. The method was immunoSEQ multiplex PCR; TCRdb's version includes in-frame clones alone and lacks a portion of them. The sample includes 45,000 to 55,000 clones, 90% to 95% of them seen just once. Sequenced: blood. These receptors were collected from a man aged 30 to 39 in good health.

The chain has TRBV28 and TRBJ1-2; TRBD1 agrees at 7 bases. V lost 5 bases, J lost 0 bases, and 6 bases stayed unmatched. Germline V gene data show CDR1 as MDHEN and CDR2 as SYDVKM. This CDR3 has 15 amino acids. The CDR3 is CASSPGTVANYGYTF. Here the CDR3 DNA reads TGTGCCAGCAGTCCGGGGACAGTAGCTAACTATGGCTACACCTTC.

The rearrangement uses TRBV2 and TRBJ1-2, with 8 positions matching TRBD1. Germline CDR1 and CDR2: SNHLY and FYNNEI. This CDR3 comprises 13 residues. The junction had 7 bases not matched to a gene; V was cut back by 6 bases and J by 7 bases. CDR3 in amino acids: CASRVTGVGGYTF. CDR3 nucleotides: TGTGCCAGCAGGGTGACAGGGGTTGGTGGCTACACCTTC.

The gene calls are TRBV5-6 and TRBJ2-2; 7 nucleotides align to TRBD1. Germline CDR1 and CDR2: SGHDT and YYEEEE. Trimming cost V 5 bases and J 4 bases; bases outside gene matches: 8. This CDR3 is 15 amino acids long. The CDR3 bases are TGTGCCAGCAGTCAGGACAGGTTGGGCACCGGGGAGCTGTTTTTT. Translating it yields CASSQDRLGTGELFF.

This clone was counted a single time. For the CDR3, the DNA is TGTGCCAGTAGTACTCCGGGACGGAAGAATTCACCCCTCCACTTT. It is translated as CASSTPGRKNSPLHF. V usage is TRBV19 and J usage is TRBJ1-6; D may be TRBD1 (5 bases). Germline assignment: CDR1 LNHDA and CDR2 SQIVND (reference sequence). V shed 4 bases and J shed 7 bases, with 14 bases lying between them. CDR3 length: 15 residues.

The chain couples TRBV18 to TRBJ1-1; D is unclear. Germline CDR1 KGHSH, CDR2 LQKENI. The germline V and J ends were trimmed by 2 bases and 0 bases, with 4 bases remaining between them. The CDR3 consists of 13 residues. Here the CDR3 DNA reads TGTGCCAGCTCACCAGGAATGAACACTGAAGCTTTCTTT. As protein: CASSPGMNTEAFF.

V and J are TRBV7-9 and TRBJ2-5, with D possibly matching TRBD2 (7 bases). This CDR3 region has 16 residues. The germline V gene encodes CDR1 SEHNR and CDR2 FQNEAQ (reference sequence). V shed 0 bases and J shed 4 bases, with 15 bases lying between them. In DNA form, the CDR3 reads TGTGCCAGCAGCTTAGCCACAGGGAGCGGGGTAGAGACCCAGTACTTC. It specifies CASSLATGSGVETQYF.

This clone was counted once. The chain is built from TRBV28 and TRBJ1-1; D ambiguous. The CDR3 consists of 15 residues. V gave up 2 bases and J gave up 1 base, with 11 bases separating them. Germline V gives CDR1 MDHEN, CDR2 SYDVKM. The chain's CDR3 is CASSLRRHWNTEAFF. The CDR3 DNA is TGTGCCAGCAGTTTACGGAGACATTGGAACACTGAAGCTTTCTTT.

V usage is TRBV2 and J usage is TRBJ1-5; tentatively, D is TRBD1 (5 bases). Trimming pared 7 bases from V and 1 base from J, leaving 11 bases between. This CDR3 region has 14 residues. Per the germline V gene, CDR1 is SNHLY and CDR2 is FYNNEI. CDR3: CASKVKGSNQPQHF. CDR3 coding DNA: TGTGCCAGCAAGGTAAAGGGGAGCAATCAGCCCCAGCATTTT.

The chain has TRBV5-1 and TRBJ2-1; D might be TRBD2 (6 bases). Germline loops: CDR1 SGHRS, CDR2 YFSETQ. Trimming removed 0 bases from V and 5 bases from J, with 12 bases in between. The CDR3 runs to 15 residues. The CDR3, as DNA: TGCGCCAGCAGCTTGGGGGGACGGGGGAACAATGAGCAGTTCTTC. Protein sequence: CASSLGGRGNNEQFF.

The chain is built from TRBV3-1 (or the pseudogene TRBV3-2) and TRBJ2-5; the D is unclear. The CDR3 spans 13 residues. Germline CDR1 LGHDT, CDR2 YNNKEL (reference sequence). Trimming pared 7 bases from V and 5 bases from J, leaving 14 bases between. CDR3 in amino acids: CASTLTVGETQYF. The CDR3 nucleotides read TGTGCCAGCACCCTGACCGTAGGGGAGACCCAGTACTTC.

The rearrangement links TRBV7-9 to TRBJ2-3, with D unclear. Between the trimmed V and J ends, which lost 5 bases and 0 bases, there was a span of 9 bases. Germline CDR1 SEHNR, CDR2 FQNEAQ (reference sequence). CDR3 length: 14 amino acids. CDR3 sequence reads: CASSTTVSTDTQYF. The CDR3 nucleotides are TGTGCCAGCAGCACGACGGTGAGCACAGATACGCAGTATTTT.

The chain recombines TRBV7-6 with TRBJ2-3, with D perhaps TRBD1 (6 bases). The V gene's germline CDR1 is SGHVS and CDR2 FNYEAQ. The V and J ends lost 1 base and 6 bases respectively, with 14 bases between them. The CDR3 length is 15 residues. The CDR3 sequence: CASSLERTQGDTQYF. In DNA, the CDR3 is TGTGCCAGCAGCTTAGAAAGGACTCAGGGGGATACGCAGTATTTT.

For this clone: This specimen includes other DNA sequences encoding the same CDR3. The chain is built from TRBV28 and TRBJ2-7; TRBD2 matches at 14 bases. The germline V gene encodes CDR1 MDHEN and CDR2 SYDVKM. The CDR3 sequence is 23 residues long. The ends lost 4 bases at V and 5 bases at J; junction bases unmatched: 28. The CDR3 loop reads CASSSGQGAWRAPGLAGEHEQYF. CDR3 nucleotide sequence: TGTGCCAGCAGTTCGGGACAGGGGGCCTGGCGGGCCCCGGGACTAGCGGGGGAGCACGAGCAGTACTTC.

The V and J genes are TRBV3-1 (or the pseudogene TRBV3-2) and TRBJ2-1; TRBD2 matches at 9 bases. The CDR3 covers 16 residues. The V gene end was trimmed by 0 bases and the J gene end by 9 bases; junction bases not matched to a gene: 9. CDR1 is LGHDT, CDR2 YNNKEL, per germline (reference sequence). The CDR3 DNA reads TGTGCCAGCAGCCAAGATTATGAGGGACTAGCTGCTGAGCAGTTCTTC. Its translation: CASSQDYEGLAAEQFF.

The V and J genes are TRBV4-1 and TRBJ2-2; no firm D call. The CDR3 is 15 residues long. Germline CDR1 reads MGHRA; CDR2 reads YSYEKL. V was cut by 1 base and J by 3 bases, with 9 bases left in between. The CDR3 spells CASSQGPGYTGELFF. The CDR3 DNA reads TGCGCCAGCAGCCAAGGTCCAGGTTACACCGGGGAGCTGTTTTTT.

The chain employs TRBV3-1 (or the pseudogene TRBV3-2) and TRBJ1-6; D gene ambiguous. The germline V gene has CDR1 LGHDT and CDR2 YNNKEL (reference sequence). The CDR3 is made up of 12 amino acids. Trimming cost V 0 bases and J 10 bases, with 4 bases left between them. CDR3 bases: TGTGCCAGCAGCCAAGACGGATCACCCCTCCACTTT. Its protein product is CASSQDGSPLHF.

V is TRBV5-1 and J is TRBJ2-7; 8 bases match TRBD2. The J segment lost 4 bases and the V segment lost 1 base, leaving 4 bases of the junction unmatched. The CDR3 runs to 14 residues. CDR1 and CDR2 from the germline V gene are SGHRS and YFSETQ. The CDR3 loop is CASSLKRELYEQYF. CDR3 DNA: TGCGCCAGCAGCTTGAAGCGGGAGCTATACGAGCAGTACTTC.

V usage is TRBV5-1 and J usage is TRBJ1-2; D is perhaps TRBD1 (5 bases). CDR1 and CDR2 from the germline V gene are SGHRS and YFSETQ. Trimming took off 3 bases at V and 4 bases at J, with 7 bases between the two ends. The CDR3 consists of 12 residues. The DNA for the CDR3 is TGCGCCAGCAGCTCCGACAGCTATGGCTACACCTTC. Its protein product is CASSSDSYGYTF.

The chain uses TRBV25-1 and TRBJ2-1, with TRBD2 matching over 7 bases. The CDR3 extends over 15 amino acids. Trimming removed 3 bases from V and 8 bases from J; junction bases left unmatched: 10. In germline, CDR1 is MGHDK, CDR2 SYGVNS. The CDR3 spells CASSDSGGSGHEQFF. The CDR3 DNA is TGTGCCAGCAGTGATTCTGGCGGGAGTGGCCATGAGCAGTTCTTC.

This chain links TRBV19 with TRBJ1-2; 8 bases match TRBD1. The length of the CDR3 is 14 residues. Per the germline V gene, CDR1 is LNHDA and CDR2 is SQIVND (reference sequence). The ends lost 3 bases at V and 4 bases at J; junction bases unmatched: 4. The CDR3 bases are TGTGCCAGTAGTATTCGGACAGGGACCTATGGCTACACCTTC. This codes for CASSIRTGTYGYTF.

This chain connects TRBV13 to TRBJ2-5, with 9 bases fitting TRBD1. This CDR3 region has 18 residues. V gave up 5 bases and J gave up 4 bases; unmatched junction bases: 17. Looked up from germline, CDR1 is PRHDT and CDR2 is FYEKMQ (reference sequence). The CDR3 is CASSNQGQGGVFGETQYF. CDR3 bases: TGTGCCAGCAGCAACCAGGGACAGGGCGGGGTATTTGGAGAGACCCAGTACTTC.

This sequence joins TRBV4-2 and TRBJ2-1; 7 nucleotides align to TRBD2. The V segment lost 1 base and the J segment 6 bases; nucleotides outside the gene matches: 12. Germline assignment: CDR1 LGHNA and CDR2 YNFKEQ. This CDR3 spans 17 amino acids. As DNA, the CDR3 is TGTGCCAGCAGCCAAGTAGGTGGACTAGGATTCGGCAATGAGCAGTTCTTC. As protein: CASSQVGGLGFGNEQFF.

The chain uses TRBV5-4 and TRBJ2-7; 9 bases map to TRBD2. Looked up from germline, CDR1 is SGHNT and CDR2 is YYREEE (reference sequence). The trim removed 0 bases at V and 0 bases at J, leaving 1 base unmatched. There are 15 residues in the CDR3. The CDR3 loop is CASSLGREGSYEQYF. For the CDR3, the DNA is TGTGCCAGCAGCTTGGGGCGGGAGGGCTCCTACGAGCAGTACTTC.